This T cell receptor beta chain was found in a study of cytomegalovirus exposure and HLA in healthy donors. Findings and limits, study-wide: Presence/absence analyses assumed roughly uniform sequencing depth across donors, which may not hold.

This PCR relied on a set of 60 Vbeta primers and 13 Jbeta primers. TCRdb keeps only in-frame clones here, not all; method: immunoSEQ multiplex PCR. The sample records about 150,000 clones, approximately 10% being singletons. The V and J ends lost 3 bases and 1 base, in that order; junction bases with no gene match: 11. The CDR3 is made up of 17 amino acids. The germline gives CDR1 SEHNR, CDR2 FQNEAQ (reference sequence). About this clone: The antigen remains unidentified.

The specimen was PBMCs. This receptor was taken from a woman aged 35 to 49 in good health and CMV-seropositive. The chain joins TRBV7-9 to TRBJ2-7; 8 bases map to TRBD1. As DNA, the CDR3 is TGTGCCAGCAGCTTTACACTTCGGACAGGGACATCCTACGAGCAGTACTTC. It translates to CASSFTLRTGTSYEQYF.